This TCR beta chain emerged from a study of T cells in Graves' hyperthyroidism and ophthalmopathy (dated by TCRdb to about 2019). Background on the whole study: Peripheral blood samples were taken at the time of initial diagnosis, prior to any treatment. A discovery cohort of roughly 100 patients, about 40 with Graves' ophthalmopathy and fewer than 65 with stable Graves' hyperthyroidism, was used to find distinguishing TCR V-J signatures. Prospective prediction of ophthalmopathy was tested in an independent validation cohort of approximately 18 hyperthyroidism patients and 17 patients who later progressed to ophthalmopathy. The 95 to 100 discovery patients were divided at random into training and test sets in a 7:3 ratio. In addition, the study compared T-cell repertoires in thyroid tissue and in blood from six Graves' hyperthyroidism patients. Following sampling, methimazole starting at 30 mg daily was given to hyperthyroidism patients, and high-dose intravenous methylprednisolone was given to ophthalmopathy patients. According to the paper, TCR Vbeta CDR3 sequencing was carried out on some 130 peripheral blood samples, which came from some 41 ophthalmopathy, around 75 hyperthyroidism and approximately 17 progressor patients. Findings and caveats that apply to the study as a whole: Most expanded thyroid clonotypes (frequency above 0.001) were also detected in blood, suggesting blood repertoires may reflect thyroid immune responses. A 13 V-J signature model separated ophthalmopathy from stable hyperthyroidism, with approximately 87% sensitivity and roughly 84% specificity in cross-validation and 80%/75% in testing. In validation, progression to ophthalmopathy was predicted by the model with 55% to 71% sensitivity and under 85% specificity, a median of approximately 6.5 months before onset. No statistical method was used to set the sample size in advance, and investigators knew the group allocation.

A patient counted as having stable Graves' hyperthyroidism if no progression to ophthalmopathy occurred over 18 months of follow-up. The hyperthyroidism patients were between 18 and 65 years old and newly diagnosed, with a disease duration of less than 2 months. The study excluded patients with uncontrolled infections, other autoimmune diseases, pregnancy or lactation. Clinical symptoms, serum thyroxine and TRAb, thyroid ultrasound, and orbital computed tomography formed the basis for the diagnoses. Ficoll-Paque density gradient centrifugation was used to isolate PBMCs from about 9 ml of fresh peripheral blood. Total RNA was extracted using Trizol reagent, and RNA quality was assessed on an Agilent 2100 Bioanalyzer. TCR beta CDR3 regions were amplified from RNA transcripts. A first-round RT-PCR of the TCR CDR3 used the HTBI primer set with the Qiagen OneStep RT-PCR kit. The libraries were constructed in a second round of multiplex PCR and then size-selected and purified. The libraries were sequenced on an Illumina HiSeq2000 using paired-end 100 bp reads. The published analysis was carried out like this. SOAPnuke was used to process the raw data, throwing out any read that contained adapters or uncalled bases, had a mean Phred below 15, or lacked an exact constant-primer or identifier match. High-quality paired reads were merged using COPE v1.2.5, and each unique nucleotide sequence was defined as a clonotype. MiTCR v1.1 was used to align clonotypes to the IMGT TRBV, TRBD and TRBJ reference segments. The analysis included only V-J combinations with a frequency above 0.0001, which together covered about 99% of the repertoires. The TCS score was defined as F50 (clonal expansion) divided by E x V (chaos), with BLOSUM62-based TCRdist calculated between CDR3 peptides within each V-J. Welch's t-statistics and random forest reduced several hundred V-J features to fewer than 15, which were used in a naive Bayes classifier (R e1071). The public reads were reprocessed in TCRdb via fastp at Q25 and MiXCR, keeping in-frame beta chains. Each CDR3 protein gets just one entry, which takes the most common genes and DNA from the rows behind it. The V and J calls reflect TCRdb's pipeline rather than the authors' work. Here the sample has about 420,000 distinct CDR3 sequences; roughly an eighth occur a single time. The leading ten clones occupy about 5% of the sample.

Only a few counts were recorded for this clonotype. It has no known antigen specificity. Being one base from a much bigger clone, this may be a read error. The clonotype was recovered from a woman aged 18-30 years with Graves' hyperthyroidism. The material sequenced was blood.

The CDR3 region: CSASDRVTATQYF. DNA sequence: TGCAGTGCTAGTGACAGGGTCACAGCTACGCAGTATTTT. The chain is encoded by TRBV20-1 joined to TRBJ2-3, with 7 bases in between that match TRBD1. CDR1 is given as DFQATT and CDR2 as SNEGSKA, both from the germline V gene (reference sequence). Counted from cysteine to phenylalanine, this CDR3 has 13 amino acids. Kept here is only the CDR3 DNA, which spans 39 bases and is read in frame from base 1.